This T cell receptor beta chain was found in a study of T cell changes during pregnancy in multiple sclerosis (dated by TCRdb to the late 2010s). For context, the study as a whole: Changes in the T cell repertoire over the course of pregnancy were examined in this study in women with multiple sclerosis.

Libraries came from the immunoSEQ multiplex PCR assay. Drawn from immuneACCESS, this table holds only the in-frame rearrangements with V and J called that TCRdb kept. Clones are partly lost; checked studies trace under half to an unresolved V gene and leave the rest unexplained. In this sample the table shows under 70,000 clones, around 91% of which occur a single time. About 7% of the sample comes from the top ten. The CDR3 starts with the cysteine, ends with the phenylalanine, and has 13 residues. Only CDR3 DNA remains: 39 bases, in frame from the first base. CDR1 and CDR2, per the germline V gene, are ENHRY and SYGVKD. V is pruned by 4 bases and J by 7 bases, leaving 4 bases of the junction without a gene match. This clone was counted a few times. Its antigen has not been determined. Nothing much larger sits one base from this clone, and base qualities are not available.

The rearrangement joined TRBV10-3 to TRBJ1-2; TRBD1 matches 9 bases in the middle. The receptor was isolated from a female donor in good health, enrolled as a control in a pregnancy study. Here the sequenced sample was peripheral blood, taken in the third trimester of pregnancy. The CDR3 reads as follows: CAISVDRGFGYTF. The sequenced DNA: TGTGCCATCAGTGTGGACAGGGGATTTGGCTACACCTTC.